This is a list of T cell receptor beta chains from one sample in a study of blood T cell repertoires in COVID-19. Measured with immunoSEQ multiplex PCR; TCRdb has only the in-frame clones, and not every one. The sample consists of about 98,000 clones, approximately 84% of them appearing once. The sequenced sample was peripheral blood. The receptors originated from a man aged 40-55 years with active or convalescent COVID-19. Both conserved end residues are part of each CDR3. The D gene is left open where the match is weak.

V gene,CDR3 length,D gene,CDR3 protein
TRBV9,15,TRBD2,CASSVDGGGRYEQYF
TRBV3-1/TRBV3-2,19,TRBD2,CASSQDYAAGTSSPDTQYF
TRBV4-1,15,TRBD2,CASSLGLASTDTQYF
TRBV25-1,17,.,CASSETVVVSSGNTIYF
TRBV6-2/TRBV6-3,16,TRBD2,CASSYATRGGRYEQYF
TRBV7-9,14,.,CASSTVPHKEKLFF
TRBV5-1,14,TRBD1,CASSSGTENTEAFF
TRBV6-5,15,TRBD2,CASTQWGGAGETQYF
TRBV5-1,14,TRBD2,CASSPGGIGETQYF
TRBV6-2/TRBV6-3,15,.,CASSYRLGVSYEQYF
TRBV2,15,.,CASSEAGLNMETQYF
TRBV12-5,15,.,CASGLGQGGSYEQYF
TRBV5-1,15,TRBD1,CASSAGTGENSPLHF
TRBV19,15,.,CASSIGEIAQDTQYF
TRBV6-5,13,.,CASSPGQPRGQYF
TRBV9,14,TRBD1,CASSVGQGNTEAFF
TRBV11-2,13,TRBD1,CASTPHRGTGYTF
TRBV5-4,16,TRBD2,CASSLNSGGAWNEQFF
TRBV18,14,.,CASSPIEQSYEQYF
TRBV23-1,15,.,CASSQSEISGNTIYF
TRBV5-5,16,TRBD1,CASSLEGQGRNQPQHF
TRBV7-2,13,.,CASRPRGGDGYTF
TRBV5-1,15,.,CASRLDSSSTDTQYF
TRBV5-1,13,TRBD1,CASSRDSQETQYF
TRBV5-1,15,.,CASSSGTQVAAEAFF
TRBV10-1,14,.,CASSPGHQPHEQYF
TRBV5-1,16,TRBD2,CASSDRFGGAKDTQYF
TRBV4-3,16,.,CASSHSAAGANYGYTF
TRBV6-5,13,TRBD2,CASKIRGGDTQYF